The clone carrying this TCR beta chain was seen ten or more times. This record belongs to a study of T cells after yellow fever vaccination. V was shortened by 2 bases and J by 1 base, with 9 bases between the two germline ends. Germline CDR1 is SNHLY and CDR2 is FYNNEI. This CDR3 contains 15 residues. In TCRdb, the 5' RACE reads were re-called with MiXCR into one record per CDR3 protein. Among 250,000 to 300,000 distinct CDR3 sequences listed, 8.5% to 10% were seen once. The receptor was derived from a man between 18 and 35 years old who received the YFV17D yellow fever vaccine. This chain connects TRBV2 to TRBJ2-1; possible D gene TRBD1, 5 bases. The material sequenced was CD4+ T cells sorted from PBMCs, taken 5 days after the yellow fever booster vaccination. The DNA for the CDR3 is TGTGCCAGCAGTGAACAGGGCTATTCCTACAATGAGCAGTTCTTC. It codes for CASSEQGYSYNEQFF.